This T cell receptor (beta chain) is drawn from a study of graft-versus-host responses after intestinal transplantation. Study-level information: Multivisceral, liver-intestinal, or isolated intestinal transplants were performed in recipients. The recipients all started with anti-thymocyte globulin induction and then took tacrolimus and steroids for around 3 years.

Assay: immunoSEQ multiplex PCR; the TCRdb copy retains only in-frame clones and omits some. The data hold around 100,000 clones, with around 92% observed a single time. A word on this clone: Its cognate antigen is unknown.

This receptor was taken from a human donor who was the organ donor for an intestinal transplant. The material was unstimulated CD8+ T cells sorted from spleen or lymph node cells, obtained before transplant.

DNA for the CDR3: TGTGCCAGCAACCACCAAGCGGGACTAGTGGCCTACGAGCAGTACTTC. Translating gives CASNHQAGLVAYEQYF. The rearrangement uses TRBV11-2 and TRBJ2-7; 8 bases match TRBD2. This CDR3 is 16 amino acids long. Losses at the gene ends were 7 bases for V and 2 bases for J; bases not matched to a gene: 13. Germline values: CDR1 SGHAT, CDR2 FQNNGV.